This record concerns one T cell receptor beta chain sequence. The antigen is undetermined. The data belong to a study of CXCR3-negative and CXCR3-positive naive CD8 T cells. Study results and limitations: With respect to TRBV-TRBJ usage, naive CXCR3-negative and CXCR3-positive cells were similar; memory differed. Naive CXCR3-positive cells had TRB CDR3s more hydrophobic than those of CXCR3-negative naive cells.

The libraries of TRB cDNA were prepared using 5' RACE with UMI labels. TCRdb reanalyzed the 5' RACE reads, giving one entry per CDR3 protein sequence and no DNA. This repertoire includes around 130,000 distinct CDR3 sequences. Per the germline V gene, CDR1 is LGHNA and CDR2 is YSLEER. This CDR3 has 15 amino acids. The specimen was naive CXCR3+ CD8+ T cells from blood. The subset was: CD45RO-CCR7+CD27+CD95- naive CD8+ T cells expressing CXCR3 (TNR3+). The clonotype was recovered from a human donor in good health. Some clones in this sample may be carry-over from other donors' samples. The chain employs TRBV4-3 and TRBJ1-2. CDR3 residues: CASSQDEGGLYGYTF.